This is a list of T cell receptor beta chains from one sample in a study of T-cell memory formation after mild COVID-19. TCRdb recomputed calls from the 5' RACE reads with MiXCR, one row per CDR3 protein. Counted here are around 510,000 distinct CDR3 sequences, about 22% occurring once; the ten biggest clones make up roughly 8.3%. The sequenced sample was PBMCs or a T cell subset sorted from them (not recorded which). These TCRs come from an adult woman who had mild COVID-19 (a few samples of this study predate the infection). Cell type and time point are not known. CDR3s leave out the opening cysteine and the closing phenylalanine or tryptophan.

j_call	v_call	cdr3_aa
TRBJ2-3	TRBV29-1	STGDTDTQY
TRBJ2-3	TRBV11-3	ASSPHGVTDTQY
TRBJ2-1	TRBV29-1	SVGVGPYNEQF
TRBJ1-2	TRBV3-1	ASSQGGFGGGYT
TRBJ2-5	TRBV7-9	ASSPRRNQETQY
TRBJ2-1	TRBV12-3/TRBV12-4	ASSRSGSSYNEQF
TRBJ1-5	TRBV4-2	ASSQTGKGQPQH
TRBJ1-5	TRBV20-1	SAGGQINQPQH
TRBJ1-4	TRBV4-1	ASSQEIQGQGKLF
TRBJ2-1	TRBV3-1	ASSQALGLAGGPGYEQF
TRBJ2-1	TRBV4-1	ASSHGTSGAYEQF
TRBJ1-2	TRBV7-9	ASSRGQGENYGYT
TRBJ1-2	TRBV5-1	ASSRWDRSVSRRRGASDGYT
TRBJ1-2	TRBV2	ASRFGQIVNYGYT
TRBJ1-1	TRBV6-2/TRBV6-3	ASSLTYKPEAF
TRBJ1-5	TRBV29-1	SVVLSAAEPQH
TRBJ2-5	TRBV3-1	ASSQQGQETQY
TRBJ2-5	TRBV10-3	AISESQGSAETQY
TRBJ2-1	TRBV10-3	AISATSGIGNEQF
TRBJ1-3	TRBV11-2	ASSSYFQGYGGNTIY
TRBJ1-6	TRBV18	ASSPRAGLGSPLH
TRBJ2-5	TRBV7-2	ASSLAGFQETQY
TRBJ1-1	TRBV5-5	ASSLPGASTEAF
TRBJ2-1	TRBV12-3/TRBV12-4	ASSTGTQYNEQF
TRBJ2-2	TRBV7-3	ASSRVGGATGELF
TRBJ2-5	TRBV24-1	ATSEGPNQETQY
TRBJ1-1	TRBV20-1	SARRQGGNTEAF
TRBJ1-5	TRBV15	ATSRDGGRNQPQH
TRBJ1-1	TRBV11-3	ASSLDRGLNTEAF